The count of the clone carrying this TCR beta chain is one. The data derive from a study of blood T cell repertoires in COVID-19. The V and J ends lost 3 bases and 4 bases respectively, with 10 bases between them. The germline V gene has CDR1 SNHLY and CDR2 FYNNEI. CDR3 length: 14 amino acids. In the study's own analysis: Scientists estimated how many nucleated cells there were by amplifying reference gene primers. TCRdb's copy holds only in-frame clones and misses some; the assay was immunoSEQ multiplex PCR. That table furnishes V, J and clone size, whereas the DNA furnished D and trimming. This sample carries some 71,000 clones, about nine tenths of them seen once, and the ten largest clones take roughly 5%.

The chain is built from TRBV2 and TRBJ1-5, with a weak D call TRBD1 (6 bases). Material: peripheral blood. This receptor was taken from a woman aged 18-35 years with acute or convalescent COVID-19. CDR3 in amino acids: CASSDLRGNQPQHF. In nucleotides, the CDR3 is TGTGCCAGCAGTGATCTCAGGGGTAATCAGCCCCAGCATTTT. The entire variable domain, with the rest obtained from reference TRBV2 and TRBJ1-5, is as follows: EPEVTQTPSHQVTQMGQEVILRCVPISNHLYFYWYRQILGQKVEFLVSFYNNEISEKSEIFDDQFSVERPDGSNFTLKIRSTKLEDSAMYFCASSDLRGNQPQHFGDGTRLSIL.